This T cell receptor beta chain was sequenced during a study of cytomegalovirus exposure and HLA in healthy donors. It was with 60 Vbeta and 13 Jbeta primers that the PCR ran. TCRdb's copy holds only in-frame clones and misses some; the assay was immunoSEQ multiplex PCR. In the table there are roughly 230,000 clones, roughly 91% of which are singletons. This CDR3 is built from 18 residues. Germline-derived CDR1 and CDR2 are MNHEY and SMNVEV (reference sequence). The ends lost 5 bases at V and 6 bases at J; junction bases unmatched: 14. Specimen: PBMCs. This TCR came from a girl aged 2 to 10 in good health and CMV-seronegative. The gene calls are TRBV27 and TRBJ2-3; TRBD2 matches at 13 bases. CDR3 sequence: CASSLRQGLAGPGDTQYF. As DNA, the CDR3 is TGTGCCAGCAGTCTAAGACAGGGACTAGCGGGACCTGGGGATACGCAGTATTTT.